This T cell receptor beta chain is drawn from a study of T cell responses to AZD1222 COVID-19 vaccine (dated by TCRdb to about 2021). In the study overall: AZD1222 recipients whose second dose came at about 4 weeks and those whose second dose came at about 12 weeks were combined into one group, since spike-specific TCR depth and breadth did not differ between the two schedules. TCR sequencing was performed for fewer than 250 trial participants, of whom 200 to 220 were given two doses of AZD1222 and approximately 26 were given two doses of MenACWY control vaccine. Trial participants were enrolled by age into subgroups of 18-55, 56-69 and 70-plus years, and around 150, 28 and 57 TCR-sequenced participants, respectively, were included in these subgroups. What the work shows at the level of the full study, not this receptor alone: In the small 56-69-year group, the increase in depth fell short of significance, most likely because of low power. Conclusions about previously exposed vaccinees are limited, since just five or six AZD1222 recipients were seropositive for SARS-CoV-2 at baseline. Because no day 14 peak-response samples were available, the repertoires could be characterized only after the peak T cell response. Participants were mostly white British and included more females than males, and it was suggested by the authors that clonal diversity may have been underestimated. The whole spike protein was spanned by vaccine-associated CD4 TCRs, and dominant responses were seen in regions 160-218 and 743-854. Epitopes outside the regions mutated in the B.1.351 and B.1.1.7 variants were reportedly recognized by nearly half of the unique spike-specific TCRs. After two AZD1222 doses, spike-specific TCR breadth and depth were significantly higher than at day 0 and than in MenACWY recipients.

The time point label for this specimen denotes: baseline before first vaccination. Vaccinee samples came from UK trials COV001 and COV002, including a single-blind randomized controlled phase 2/3 trial of AZD1222 (ChAdOx1 nCoV-19) in healthy adults. For TCRbeta chain sequencing, PBMC samples were collected from trial participants at day 0 and at day 28 after the second dose. Comments on this clone: Its antigen is currently not known. The input lacks base qualities; no much larger clone sits a single base away.

The CDR3 regions of human TCRbeta chains were subjected to immunosequencing. As for the authors' bioinformatics: Repertoire TCRs were matched against a reference library of SARS-CoV-2-specific TCRs generated with the MIRA antigen-specificity platform. Breadth was defined as the fraction of unique TCRs that were SARS-CoV-2-associated, and depth was defined as the fraction of total T cells that were SARS-CoV-2-associated. Using the MIRA data, every spike-specific TCR was mapped to the spike region that the TCR reacted to and assigned to either a CD4 or a CD8 class. Log10-transformed breadth and depth values were compared by one-way ANOVA with Sidak's multiple comparisons tests. This is the immuneACCESS table as TCRdb keeps it, with only in-frame sequences that have V and J called. A part of the clones is gone; compared with another copy, unresolved V genes explain less than half, and the rest is unexplained. V, J and clone size are taken as reported in that table, and D and trimming were inferred from the DNA itself. In this sample the table shows around 52,000 clones, about 90% of which occur a single time. The ten top clones hold about a sixth of the sample.

Deletion took 0 bases off V and 7 bases off J, with a span of 13 bases between the germline ends. Looking up the germline V gene yields CDR1 LGHNA and CDR2 YNFKEQ. From its cysteine to its phenylalanine, the CDR3 spans 15 amino acids. CDR3 DNA only is kept here, 45 bases in frame from base 1. The chain is made from TRBV4-2 and TRBJ1-3; 5 matching bases give a weak D call of TRBD1. This specimen consisted of peripheral blood, obtained on day 0 of AZD1222 vaccination. This TCR derives from an adult in good health. The nucleotide sequence is given as TGTGCCAGCAGCCAAGATGAGAAGGGACTTAACACCATATATTTT. It translates to CASSQDEKGLNTIYF.